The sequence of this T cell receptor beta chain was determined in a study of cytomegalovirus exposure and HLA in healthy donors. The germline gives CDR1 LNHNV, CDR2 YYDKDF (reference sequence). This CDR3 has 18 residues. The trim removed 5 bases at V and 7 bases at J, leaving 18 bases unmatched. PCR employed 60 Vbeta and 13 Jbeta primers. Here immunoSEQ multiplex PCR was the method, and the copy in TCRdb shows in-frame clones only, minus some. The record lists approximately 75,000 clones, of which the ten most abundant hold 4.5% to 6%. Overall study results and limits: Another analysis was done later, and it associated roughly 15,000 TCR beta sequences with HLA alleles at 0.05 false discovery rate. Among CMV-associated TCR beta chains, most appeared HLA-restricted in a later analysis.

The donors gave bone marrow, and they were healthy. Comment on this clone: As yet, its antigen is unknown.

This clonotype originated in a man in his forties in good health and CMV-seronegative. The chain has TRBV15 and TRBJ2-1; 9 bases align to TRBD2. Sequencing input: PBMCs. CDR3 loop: CATSPRASGDPWGNEQFF. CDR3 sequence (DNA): TGTGCCACCAGCCCCCGGGCTAGCGGGGACCCGTGGGGGAATGAGCAGTTCTTC. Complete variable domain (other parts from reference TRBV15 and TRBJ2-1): DAMVIQNPRYQVTQFGKPVTLSCSQTLNHNVMYWYQQKSSQAPKLLFHYYDKDFNNEADTPDNFQSRRPNTSFCFLDIRSPGLGDTAMYLCATSPRASGDPWGNEQFFGPGTRLTVL.